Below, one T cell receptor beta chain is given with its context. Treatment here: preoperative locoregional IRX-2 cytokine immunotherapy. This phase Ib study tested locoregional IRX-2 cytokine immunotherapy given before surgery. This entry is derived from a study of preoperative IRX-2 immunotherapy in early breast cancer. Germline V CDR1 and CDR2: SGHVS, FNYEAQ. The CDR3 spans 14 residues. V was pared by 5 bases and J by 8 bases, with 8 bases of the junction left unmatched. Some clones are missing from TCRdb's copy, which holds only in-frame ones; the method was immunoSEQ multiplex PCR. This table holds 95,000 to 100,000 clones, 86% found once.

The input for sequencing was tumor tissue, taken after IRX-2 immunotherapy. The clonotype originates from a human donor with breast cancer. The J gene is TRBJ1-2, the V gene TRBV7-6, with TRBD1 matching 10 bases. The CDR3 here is CASSTRQGARGYTF. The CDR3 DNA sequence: TGTGCCAGCAGCACGAGACAGGGGGCGCGAGGCTACACCTTC.